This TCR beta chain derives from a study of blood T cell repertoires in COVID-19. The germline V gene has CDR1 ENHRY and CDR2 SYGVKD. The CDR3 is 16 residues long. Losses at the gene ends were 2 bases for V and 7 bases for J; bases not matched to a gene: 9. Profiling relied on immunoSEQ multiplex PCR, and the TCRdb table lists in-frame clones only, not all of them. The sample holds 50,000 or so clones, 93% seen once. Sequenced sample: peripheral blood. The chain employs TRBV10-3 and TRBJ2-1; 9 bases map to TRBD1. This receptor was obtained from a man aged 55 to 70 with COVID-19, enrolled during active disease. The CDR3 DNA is TGTGCCATCAGTGAGCCCGGGACAGGGTTATTAAATGAGCAGTTCTTC. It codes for CAISEPGTGLLNEQFF.